This T cell receptor beta chain originates from a study of blood T cell repertoires in COVID-19. Turning to the study itself: The analysed material was cDNA or gDNA that came from T cells, B-cell-depleted T cells, or PBMCs.

In the authors' methods: Estimated nucleated cell counts came from reference gene primer amplification. Only in-frame clones appear in the TCRdb table, and some are missing; sequencing was by immunoSEQ multiplex PCR. The D gene and trimming were derived from the DNA, and the V and J assignments and clone size from that table. The sample holds fewer than 200,000 clones; 82% are singletons and the top ten take about 8%. V shed 4 bases and J 6 bases; nucleotides not matched to a gene: 6. The germline V gene has CDR1 SGHDN and CDR2 FVKESK. This CDR3 has 15 residues. Patients of the Seattle cohort, enrolled during active infection, were followed longitudinally. This clone was counted only a few times.

The chain has TRBV14 and TRBJ1-6; 7 positions match TRBD1. The sequence was collected from a woman in her fifties or sixties with COVID-19, enrolled during active disease. The sample comprised peripheral blood. CDR3 sequence (DNA): TGTGCCAGCAGCCCATGGGGACAGTCTAATTCACCCCTCCACTTT. It is translated as CASSPWGQSNSPLHF.